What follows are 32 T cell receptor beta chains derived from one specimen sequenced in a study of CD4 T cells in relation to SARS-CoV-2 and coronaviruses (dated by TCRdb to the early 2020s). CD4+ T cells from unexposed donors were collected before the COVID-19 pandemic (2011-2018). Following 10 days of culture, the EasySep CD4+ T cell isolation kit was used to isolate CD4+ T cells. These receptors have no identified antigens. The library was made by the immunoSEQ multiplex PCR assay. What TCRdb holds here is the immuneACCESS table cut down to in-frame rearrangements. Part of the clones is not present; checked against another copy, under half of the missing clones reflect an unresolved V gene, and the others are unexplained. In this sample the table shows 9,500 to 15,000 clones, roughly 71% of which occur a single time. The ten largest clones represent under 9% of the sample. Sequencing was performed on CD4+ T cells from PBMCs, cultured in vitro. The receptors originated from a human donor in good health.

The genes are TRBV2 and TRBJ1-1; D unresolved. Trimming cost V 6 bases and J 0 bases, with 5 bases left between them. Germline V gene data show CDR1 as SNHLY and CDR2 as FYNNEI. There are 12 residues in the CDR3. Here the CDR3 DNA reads TGTGCCAGCAGACCCATGAACACTGAAGCTTTCTTT. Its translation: CASRPMNTEAFF.

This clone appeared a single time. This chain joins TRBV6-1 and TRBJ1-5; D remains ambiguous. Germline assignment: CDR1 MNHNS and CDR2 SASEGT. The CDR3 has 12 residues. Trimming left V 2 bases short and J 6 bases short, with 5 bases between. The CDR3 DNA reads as TGTGCCAGCAGTGAATGGGCTCAGCCCCAGCATTTT. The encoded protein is CASSEWAQPQHF.

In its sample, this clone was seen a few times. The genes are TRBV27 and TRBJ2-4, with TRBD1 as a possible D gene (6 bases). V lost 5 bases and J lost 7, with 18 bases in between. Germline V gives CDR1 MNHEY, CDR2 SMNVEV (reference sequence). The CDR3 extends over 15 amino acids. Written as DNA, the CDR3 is TGTGCCAGCAGTCGCCTGGGGGCAGGGGATAACATTCAGTACTTC. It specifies CASSRLGAGDNIQYF.

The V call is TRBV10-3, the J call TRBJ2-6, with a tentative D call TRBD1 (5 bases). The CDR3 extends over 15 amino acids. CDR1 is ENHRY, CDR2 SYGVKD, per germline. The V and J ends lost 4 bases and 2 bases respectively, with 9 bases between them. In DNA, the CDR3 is TGTGCCATCAGTGGTCCAGGGACTGGGGCCAACGTCCTGACTTTC. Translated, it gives CAISGPGTGANVLTF.

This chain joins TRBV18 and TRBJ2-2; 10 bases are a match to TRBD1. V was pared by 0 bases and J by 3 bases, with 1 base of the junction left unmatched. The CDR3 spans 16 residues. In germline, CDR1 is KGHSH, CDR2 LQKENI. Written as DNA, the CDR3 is TGTGCCAGCTCACCACCGGGACAGGGGCACACCGGGGAGCTGTTTTTT. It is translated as CASSPPGQGHTGELFF.

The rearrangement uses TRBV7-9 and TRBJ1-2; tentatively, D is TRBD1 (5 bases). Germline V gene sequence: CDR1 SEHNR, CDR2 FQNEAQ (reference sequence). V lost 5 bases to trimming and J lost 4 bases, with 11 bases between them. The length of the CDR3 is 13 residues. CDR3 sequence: CASSPTAVYGYTF. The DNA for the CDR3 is TGTGCCAGCAGCCCGACAGCAGTCTATGGCTACACCTTC.

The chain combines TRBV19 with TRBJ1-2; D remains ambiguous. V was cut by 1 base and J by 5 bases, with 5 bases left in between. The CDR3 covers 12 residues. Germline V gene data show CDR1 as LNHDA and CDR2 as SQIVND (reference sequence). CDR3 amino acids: CASSIGKYGYTF. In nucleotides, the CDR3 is TGTGCCAGTAGTATAGGAAAATATGGCTACACCTTC.

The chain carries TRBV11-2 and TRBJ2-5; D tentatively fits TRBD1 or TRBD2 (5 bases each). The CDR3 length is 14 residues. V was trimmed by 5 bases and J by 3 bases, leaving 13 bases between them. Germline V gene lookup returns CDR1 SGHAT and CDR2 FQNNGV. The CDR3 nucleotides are TGTGCCAGCAGCGTTCCGGGACGGAAAGAGACCCAGTACTTC. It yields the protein CASSVPGRKETQYF. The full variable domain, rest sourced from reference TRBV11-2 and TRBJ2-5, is EAGVAQSPRYKIIEKRQSVAFWCNPISGHATLYWYQQILGQGPKLLIQFQNNGVVDDSQLPKDRFSAERLKGVDSTLKIQPAKLEDSAVYLCASSVPGRKETQYFGPGTRLLVL.

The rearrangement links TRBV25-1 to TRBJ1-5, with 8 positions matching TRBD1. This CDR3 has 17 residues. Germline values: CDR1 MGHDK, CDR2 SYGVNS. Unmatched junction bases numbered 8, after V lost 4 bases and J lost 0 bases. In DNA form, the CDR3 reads TGTGCCAGCAGTGGGGAGGACAGGGCCTATAGCAATCAGCCCCAGCATTTT. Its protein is CASSGEDRAYSNQPQHF.

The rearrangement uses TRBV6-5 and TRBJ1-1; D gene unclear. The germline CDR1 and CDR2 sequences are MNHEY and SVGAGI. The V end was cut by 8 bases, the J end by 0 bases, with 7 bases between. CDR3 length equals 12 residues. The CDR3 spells CASSLMNTEAFF. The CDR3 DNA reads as TGTGCCAGCTCGTTAATGAACACTGAAGCTTTCTTT.

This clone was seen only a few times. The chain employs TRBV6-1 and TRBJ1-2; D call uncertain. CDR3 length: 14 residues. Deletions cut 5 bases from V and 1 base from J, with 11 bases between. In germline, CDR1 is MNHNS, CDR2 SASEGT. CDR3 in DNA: TGTGCCAGCAGTCACGACCAGGTTAACTATGGCTACACCTTC. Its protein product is CASSHDQVNYGYTF.

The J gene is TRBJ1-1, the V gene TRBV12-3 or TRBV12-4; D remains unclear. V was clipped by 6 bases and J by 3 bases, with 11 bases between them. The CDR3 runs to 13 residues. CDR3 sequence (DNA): TGTGCCAGCAGGTTCTCGGATTACACTGAAGCTTTCTTT. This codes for CASRFSDYTEAFF.

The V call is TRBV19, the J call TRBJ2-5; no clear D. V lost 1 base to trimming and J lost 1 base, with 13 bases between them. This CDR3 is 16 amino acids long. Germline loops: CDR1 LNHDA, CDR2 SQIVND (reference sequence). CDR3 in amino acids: CASSIVAGVTQETQYF. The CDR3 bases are TGTGCCAGTAGTATAGTGGCAGGCGTGACCCAAGAGACCCAGTACTTC.

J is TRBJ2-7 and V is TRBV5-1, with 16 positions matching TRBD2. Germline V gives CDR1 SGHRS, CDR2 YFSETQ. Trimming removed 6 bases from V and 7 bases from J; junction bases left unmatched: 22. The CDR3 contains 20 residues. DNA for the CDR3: TGCGCCAGCACTCATACATCATCCGGGACTAGCGGGAGGGCCTTAGGGGAGCAGTACTTC. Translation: CASTHTSSGTSGRALGEQYF.

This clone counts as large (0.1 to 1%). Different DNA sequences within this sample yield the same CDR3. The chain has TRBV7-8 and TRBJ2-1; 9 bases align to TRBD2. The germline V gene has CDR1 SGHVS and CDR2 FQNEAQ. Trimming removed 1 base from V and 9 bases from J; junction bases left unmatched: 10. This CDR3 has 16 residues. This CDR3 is CASSLVGLAGGGEQFF. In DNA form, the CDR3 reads TGTGCCAGCAGCTTAGTCGGTTTGGCGGGAGGGGGTGAGCAGTTCTTC.

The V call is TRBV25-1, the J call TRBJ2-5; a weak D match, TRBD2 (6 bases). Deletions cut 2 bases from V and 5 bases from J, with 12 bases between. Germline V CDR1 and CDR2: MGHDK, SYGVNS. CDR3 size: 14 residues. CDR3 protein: CASSEGAGYETQYF. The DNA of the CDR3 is TGTGCCAGCAGTGAAGGGGCGGGATATGAGACCCAGTACTTC.

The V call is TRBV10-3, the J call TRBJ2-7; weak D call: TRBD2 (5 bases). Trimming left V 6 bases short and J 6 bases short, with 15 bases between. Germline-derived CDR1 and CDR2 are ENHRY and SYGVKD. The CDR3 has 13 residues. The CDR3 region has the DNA TGTGCCATCAGCCTGGACGGCGGGTCCGAGCAGTACTTC. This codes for CAISLDGGSEQYF.

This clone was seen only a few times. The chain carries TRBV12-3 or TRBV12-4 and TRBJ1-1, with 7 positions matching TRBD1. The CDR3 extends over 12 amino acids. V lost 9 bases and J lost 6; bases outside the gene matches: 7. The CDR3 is CASTTGVAEAFF. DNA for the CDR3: TGTGCCAGTACAACAGGGGTCGCTGAAGCTTTCTTT.

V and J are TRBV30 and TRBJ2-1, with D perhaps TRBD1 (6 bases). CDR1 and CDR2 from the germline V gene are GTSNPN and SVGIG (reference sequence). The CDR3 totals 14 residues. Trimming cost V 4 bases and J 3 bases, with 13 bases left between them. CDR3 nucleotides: TGTGCCTGGACCCACACGGACAGCTACAATGAGCAGTTCTTC. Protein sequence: CAWTHTDSYNEQFF.

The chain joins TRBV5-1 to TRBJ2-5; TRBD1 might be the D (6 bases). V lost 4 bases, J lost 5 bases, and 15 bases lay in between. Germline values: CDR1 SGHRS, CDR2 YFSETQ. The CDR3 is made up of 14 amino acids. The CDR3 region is CASSETGFGETQYF. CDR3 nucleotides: TGCGCCAGCAGCGAAACAGGGTTCGGGGAGACCCAGTACTTC.

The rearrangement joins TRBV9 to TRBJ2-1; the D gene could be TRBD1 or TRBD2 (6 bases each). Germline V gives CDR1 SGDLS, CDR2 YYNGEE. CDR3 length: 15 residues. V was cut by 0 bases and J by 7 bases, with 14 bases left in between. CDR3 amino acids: CASSVGIEGGNEQFF. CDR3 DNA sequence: TGTGCCAGCAGCGTAGGTATAGAGGGGGGAAATGAGCAGTTCTTC.

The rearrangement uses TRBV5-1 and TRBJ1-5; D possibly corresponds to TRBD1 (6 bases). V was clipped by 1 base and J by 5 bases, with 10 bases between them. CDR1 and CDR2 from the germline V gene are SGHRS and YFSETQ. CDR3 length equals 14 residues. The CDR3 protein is CASSLTGSDQPQHF. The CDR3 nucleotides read TGCGCCAGCAGCTTGACAGGGTCCGATCAGCCCCAGCATTTT.

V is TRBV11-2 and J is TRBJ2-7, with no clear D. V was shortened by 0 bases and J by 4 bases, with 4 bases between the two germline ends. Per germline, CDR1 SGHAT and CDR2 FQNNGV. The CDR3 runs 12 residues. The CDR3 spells CASSLDRYEQYF. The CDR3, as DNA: TGTGCCAGCAGCTTAGATCGGTACGAGCAGTACTTC.

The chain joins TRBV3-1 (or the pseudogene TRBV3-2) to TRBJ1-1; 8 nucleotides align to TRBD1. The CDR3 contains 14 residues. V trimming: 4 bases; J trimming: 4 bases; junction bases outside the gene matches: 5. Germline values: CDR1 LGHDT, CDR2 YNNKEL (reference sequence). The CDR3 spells CASSPGQGSTEAFF. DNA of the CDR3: TGTGCCAGCAGCCCCGGACAGGGCAGCACTGAAGCTTTCTTT.

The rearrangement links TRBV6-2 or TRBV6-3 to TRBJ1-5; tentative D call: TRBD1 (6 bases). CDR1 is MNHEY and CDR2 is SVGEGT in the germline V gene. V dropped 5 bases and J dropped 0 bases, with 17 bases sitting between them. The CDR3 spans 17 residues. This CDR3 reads CASSPSTRTDSNQPQHF. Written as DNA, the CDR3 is TGTGCCAGCAGTCCGAGCACCCGGACAGATAGCAATCAGCCCCAGCATTTT.

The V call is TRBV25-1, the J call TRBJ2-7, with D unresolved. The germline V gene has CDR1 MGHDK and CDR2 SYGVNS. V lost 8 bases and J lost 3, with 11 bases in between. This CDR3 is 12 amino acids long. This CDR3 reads CASSQGYYEQYF. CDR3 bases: TGTGCCAGCTCCCAAGGATACTACGAGCAGTACTTC.

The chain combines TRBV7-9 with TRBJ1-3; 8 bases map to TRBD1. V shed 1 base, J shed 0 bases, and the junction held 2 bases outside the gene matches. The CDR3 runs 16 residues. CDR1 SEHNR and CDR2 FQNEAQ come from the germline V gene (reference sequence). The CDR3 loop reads CASSLGGTGSGNTIYF. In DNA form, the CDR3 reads TGTGCCAGCAGCTTAGGAGGGACAGGCTCTGGAAACACCATATATTTT.

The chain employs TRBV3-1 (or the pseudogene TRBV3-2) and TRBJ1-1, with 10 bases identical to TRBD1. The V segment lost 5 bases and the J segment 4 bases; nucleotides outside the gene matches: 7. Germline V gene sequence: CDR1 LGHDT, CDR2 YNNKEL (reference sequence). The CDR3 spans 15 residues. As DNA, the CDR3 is TGTGCCAGCAGCGTAGACAGGGGGCTTGCCACTGAAGCTTTCTTT. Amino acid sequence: CASSVDRGLATEAFF.

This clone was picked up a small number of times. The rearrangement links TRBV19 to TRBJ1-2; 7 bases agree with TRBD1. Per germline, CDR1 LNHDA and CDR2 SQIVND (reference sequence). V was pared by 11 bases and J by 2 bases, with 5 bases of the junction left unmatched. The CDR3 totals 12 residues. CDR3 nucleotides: TGTGCCTCAGGGGGGCTCAACTATGGCTACACCTTC. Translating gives CASGGLNYGYTF.

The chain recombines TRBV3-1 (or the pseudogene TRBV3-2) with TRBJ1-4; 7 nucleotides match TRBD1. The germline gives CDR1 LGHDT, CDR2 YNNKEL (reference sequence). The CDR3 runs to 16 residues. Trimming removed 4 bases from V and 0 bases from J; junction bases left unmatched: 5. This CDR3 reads CASSPGQVSTNEKLFF. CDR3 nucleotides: TGTGCCAGCAGCCCCGGACAGGTCTCAACTAATGAAAAACTGTTTTTT.

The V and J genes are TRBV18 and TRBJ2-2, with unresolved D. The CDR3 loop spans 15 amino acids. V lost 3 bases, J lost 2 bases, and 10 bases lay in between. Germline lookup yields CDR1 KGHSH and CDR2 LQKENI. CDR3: CASSPVSGNTGELFF. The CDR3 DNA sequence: TGTGCCAGCTCACCGGTTTCCGGCAACACCGGGGAGCTGTTTTTT.

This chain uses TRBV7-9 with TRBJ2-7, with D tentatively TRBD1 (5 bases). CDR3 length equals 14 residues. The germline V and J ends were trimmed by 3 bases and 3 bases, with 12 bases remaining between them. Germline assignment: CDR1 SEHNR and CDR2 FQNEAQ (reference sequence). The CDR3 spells CASSLTENYYEQYF. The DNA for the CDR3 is TGTGCCAGCAGCTTGACAGAGAATTACTACGAGCAGTACTTC.